The 31 T cell receptor beta chains listed next were all sequenced from one sample in a study of T cell responses to AZD1222 COVID-19 vaccine. TCRdb keeps only in-frame clones here, not all; method: immunoSEQ multiplex PCR. The repertoire holds 66,000 or so clones, about four fifths seen once, with approximately 23% in the top ten. Sequencing was performed on peripheral blood, taken on day 0 of MenACWY control vaccination. The receptor set was obtained from an adult in good health.

The rearrangement joins TRBV7-9 to TRBJ1-2; 7 bases fit TRBD1. Trimming at V came to 4 bases and at J to 7 bases, leaving 18 bases not matched to a gene. Germline V CDR1 and CDR2: SEHNR, FQNEAQ (reference sequence). The CDR3 is 17 amino acids. The CDR3 sequence is CASSSWRLTGTISGYTF. The CDR3 nucleotides are TGTGCCAGCAGCTCCTGGAGACTGACAGGGACCATTTCTGGCTACACCTTC.

V is TRBV24-1 and J is TRBJ1-2; D is ambiguous. This CDR3 contains 11 residues. Trimming cost V 3 bases and J 6 bases, with 4 bases left between them. CDR1 KGHDR and CDR2 SFDVKD come from the germline V gene. CDR3 region: CATSDGHGYTF. The DNA of the CDR3 is TGTGCCACCAGTGATGGGCATGGCTACACCTTC.

The chain couples TRBV28 to TRBJ2-2; 7 bases match TRBD2. The junction had 3 bases not matched to a gene; V was cut back by 6 bases and J by 2 bases. CDR1 is MDHEN, CDR2 SYDVKM, per germline. The CDR3 totals 14 residues. The CDR3 protein is CASSWGGNTGELFF. The DNA of the CDR3 is TGTGCCAGCAGCTGGGGGGGTAACACCGGGGAGCTGTTTTTT.

This clone was observed a single time. The V gene is TRBV18, the J gene TRBJ2-2, with TRBD1 identical over 7 bases. The germline V gene has CDR1 KGHSH and CDR2 LQKENI. V lost 1 base, J lost 6 bases, and 2 bases stayed unmatched. The CDR3 is 14 amino acids. In DNA, the CDR3 is TGTGCCAGCTCACCACAGGGGGCCGCCGGGGAGCTGTTTTTT. This encodes CASSPQGAAGELFF.

About this clone: In the same sample, other DNA sequences code for this CDR3. The chain carries TRBV6-5 and TRBJ1-1; D not certain. V lost 0 bases, J lost 0 bases, and 8 bases lay in between. This CDR3 spans 15 amino acids. CDR1 and CDR2 from the germline V gene are MNHEY and SVGAGI. In DNA, the CDR3 is TGTGCCAGCAGTTACTCGCGGCCCATGAACACTGAAGCTTTCTTT. Translation gives CASSYSRPMNTEAFF.

V gene TRBV2 combines with J gene TRBJ1-1; weak D call: TRBD1 (5 bases). V shed 3 bases and J shed 4 bases, with 15 bases lying between them. The germline V gene encodes CDR1 SNHLY and CDR2 FYNNEI. This CDR3 contains 15 residues. The CDR3 protein is CASSDWGISGTEAFF. The CDR3 DNA is TGTGCCAGCAGTGATTGGGGGATATCAGGCACTGAAGCTTTCTTT.

The chain carries TRBV5-1 and TRBJ2-1, with unresolved D. This CDR3 spans 15 amino acids. The V gene's germline CDR1 is SGHRS and CDR2 YFSETQ. V dropped 0 bases and J dropped 2 bases, with 9 bases sitting between them. CDR3 protein: CASSLALDTYNEQFF. CDR3 in DNA: TGCGCCAGCAGCTTGGCACTCGATACCTACAATGAGCAGTTCTTC.

V is TRBV11-2 and J is TRBJ2-5; D is unclear. The germline gives CDR1 SGHAT, CDR2 FQNNGV. CDR3 length: 17 amino acids. V lost 5 bases, J lost 1 base, and 20 bases lay in between. This CDR3 reads CASSPFLRRRLQETQYF. CDR3 nucleotide sequence: TGTGCCAGCAGCCCCTTTTTGCGGCGAAGACTCCAAGAGACCCAGTACTTC.

The rearrangement links TRBV9 to TRBJ2-2; tentatively, D is TRBD2 (6 bases). CDR1 and CDR2 from the germline V gene are SGDLS and YYNGEE. The CDR3 consists of 14 residues. V was cut by 4 bases and J by 8 bases, with 15 bases left in between. In DNA form, the CDR3 reads TGTGCCAGCAGCACGCGACTAGGAGGTGGGGAGCTGTTTTTT. As protein: CASSTRLGGGELFF.

The chain has TRBV3-1 (or the pseudogene TRBV3-2) and TRBJ2-5, with no clear D. The CDR3 length is 14 residues. Trimming cost V 0 bases and J 5 bases, with 10 bases left between them. Germline V gene lookup returns CDR1 LGHDT and CDR2 YNNKEL (reference sequence). The CDR3 coding sequence is TGTGCCAGCAGCCAAGAAGTTCTGCTGGAGACCCAGTACTTC. It yields the protein CASSQEVLLETQYF.

The chain is built from TRBV28 and TRBJ2-5, with 12 bases matching TRBD1. Germline V CDR1 and CDR2: MDHEN, SYDVKM. The trim removed 5 bases at V and 5 bases at J, leaving 6 bases unmatched. The CDR3 covers 15 residues. CDR3 sequence reads: CASSTGQGAWETQYF. The CDR3 DNA sequence: TGTGCCAGCAGTACGGGACAGGGGGCGTGGGAGACCCAGTACTTC.

V usage is TRBV28 and J usage is TRBJ2-1; D remains ambiguous. Germline lookup yields CDR1 MDHEN and CDR2 SYDVKM. Trimming pared 6 bases from V and 6 bases from J, leaving 12 bases between. This CDR3 is 13 amino acids long. The CDR3 sequence: CASSPRTGNEQFF. As DNA, the CDR3 is TGTGCCAGCAGCCCCAGGACCGGCAATGAGCAGTTCTTC.

The rearrangement links TRBV28 to TRBJ1-6; weak D call: TRBD1 (5 bases). The V end lost 3 bases, the J end lost 0 bases, and 12 bases lay between the germline ends. CDR1 and CDR2 (germline): MDHEN, SYDVKM. The CDR3 extends over 17 amino acids. The CDR3 sequence: CASSFGGDSSYNSPLHF. CDR3 coding DNA: TGTGCCAGCAGTTTTGGAGGGGATAGCTCCTATAATTCACCCCTCCACTTT.

The rearrangement links TRBV7-8 to TRBJ1-4, with TRBD1 identical over 7 bases. The CDR3 has 15 residues. CDR1 and CDR2 (germline): SGHVS, FQNEAQ. J lost 2 bases, V lost 8 bases, and 8 bases had no gene match. In DNA form, the CDR3 reads TGTGCCAGCCTTCCGGGACAGACCACTAATGAAAAACTGTTTTTT. Its translation: CASLPGQTTNEKLFF.

The rearrangement links TRBV7-9 to TRBJ2-3; 9 bases are a match to TRBD2. With V trimmed by 10 bases and J by 1 base, 3 bases remained unmatched. The CDR3 runs to 13 residues. Looked up from germline, CDR1 is SEHNR and CDR2 is FQNEAQ (reference sequence). CDR3 sequence: CATRTSGTDTQYF. The CDR3 DNA reads as TGTGCCACCCGGACTAGCGGCACAGATACGCAGTATTTT.

In this sample, this clone turned up a few times. The chain employs TRBV12-1 and TRBJ2-1; TRBD1 is the table's D call, not checked against the DNA. TRBV12-1 is noted as a pseudogene. The CDR3 contains 16 residues. The CDR3 protein is CASSGRRDRAHNEQFF. CDR3 DNA: TGTGCCAGCAGCGGGCGCCGGGACAGGGCTCACAATGAGCAGTTCTTC.

This chain uses TRBV12-3 or TRBV12-4 with TRBJ2-2; unclear D gene. This CDR3 spans 13 amino acids. Trimming stripped 2 bases from V and 6 bases from J, with 7 bases between. The CDR3: CASSLTRPGELFF. The CDR3 nucleotides are TGTGCCAGCAGTTTAACCCGCCCCGGGGAGCTGTTTTTT.

The V call is TRBV19, the J call TRBJ1-5, with D possibly being TRBD1 (5 bases). The length of the CDR3 is 14 residues. The germline V gene has CDR1 LNHDA and CDR2 SQIVND (reference sequence). The V gene lost 1 base and the J gene lost 6 bases, with 10 bases spanning the gap. CDR3 residues: CASSIGQGGQPQHF. CDR3 DNA: TGTGCCAGTAGTATAGGCCAGGGAGGTCAGCCCCAGCATTTT.

J is TRBJ2-1 and V is TRBV5-4; D is unclear. The CDR3 consists of 11 residues. V lost 0 bases and J lost 14, with 9 bases in between. Germline CDR1 is SGHNT and CDR2 is YYREEE (reference sequence). The DNA of the CDR3 is TGTGCCAGCAGCTTGGACGGGTTGGAGTTCTTC. This gives the protein CASSLDGLEFF.

With regard to this clone: At one end, the junction sequence differs from germline, possibly due to a read error. The chain has TRBV5-5 and TRBJ2-7; no reliable D call. The CDR3 runs to 10 residues. The germline V gene encodes CDR1 SGHKS and CDR2 YYEKEE (reference sequence). CDR3 nucleotides: TGTGCCAGCAGCTCATATACCTCGGACTTC. This translates into CASSSYTSDF. The whole variable domain, remainder taken from reference TRBV5-5 and TRBJ2-7, is DAGVTQSPTHLIKTRGQQVTLRCSPISGHKSVSWYQQVLGQGPQFIFQYYEKEERGRGNFPDRFSARQFPNYSSELNVNALLLGDSALYLCASSSYTSDFGPGTRLTVT.

The V and J genes are TRBV5-1 and TRBJ2-3; D possibly uses TRBD1 or TRBD2 (5 bases each). CDR3 size: 14 residues. Trimming removed 6 bases from V and 4 bases from J, with 15 bases in between. The germline CDR1 and CDR2 sequences are SGHRS and YFSETQ. Here the CDR3 DNA reads TGCGCCAGCAAGACAGCGGTGGGGTCAGATACGCAGTATTTT. Protein: CASKTAVGSDTQYF. Full variable domain (outside the CDR3, taken from reference TRBV5-1 and TRBJ2-3): KAGVTQTPRYLIKTRGQQVTLSCSPISGHRSVSWYQQTPGQGLQFLFEYFSETQRNKGNFPGRFSGRQFSNSRSEMNVSTLELGDSALYLCASKTAVGSDTQYFGPGTRLTVL.

This sequence joins TRBV5-8 and TRBJ1-6; D remains ambiguous. CDR1 and CDR2 from the germline V gene are SGHTS and YDEGEE. This CDR3 has 13 amino acids. Between the trimmed V and J ends, which lost 5 bases and 7 bases, there was a span of 10 bases. The CDR3 loop is CASRLNRNSPLHF. The CDR3 DNA reads as TGTGCCAGCAGACTAAACCGGAATTCACCCCTCCACTTT. The full variable domain, with the rest looked up from reference TRBV5-8 and TRBJ1-6, is EAGVTQSPTHLIKTRGQQATLRCSPISGHTSVYWYQQALGLGLQFLLWYDEGEERNRGNFPPRFSGRQFPNYSSELNVNALELEDSALYLCASRLNRNSPLHFGNGTRLTVT.

This clone has just a few counts. The rearrangement joins TRBV6-1 to TRBJ1-1, with TRBD1 matching over 10 bases. With V trimmed by 3 bases and J by 2 bases, 3 bases remained unmatched. This CDR3 has 15 residues. CDR1 and CDR2 (germline): MNHNS, SASEGT. The CDR3 DNA follows: TGTGCCAGCAGTGACGGACAGGGGGGAAACACTGAAGCTTTCTTT. Translating it yields CASSDGQGGNTEAFF.

The chain couples TRBV5-5 to TRBJ2-2; 7 bases fit TRBD1. J was trimmed by 4 bases and V by 5 bases; bases with no gene match: 14. CDR1 SGHKS and CDR2 YYEKEE come from the germline V gene (reference sequence). The CDR3 length is 17 residues. CDR3 DNA sequence: TGTGCCAGCAGTCTACAAGTTAGGGGGCCGGGCACCGGGGAGCTGTTTTTT. The encoded protein is CASSLQVRGPGTGELFF. Complete variable domain (other parts from reference TRBV5-5 and TRBJ2-2): DAGVTQSPTHLIKTRGQQVTLRCSPISGHKSVSWYQQVLGQGPQFIFQYYEKEERGRGNFPDRFSARQFPNYSSELNVNALLLGDSALYLCASSLQVRGPGTGELFFGEGSRLTVL.

CDR3 sequence (DNA): TGTGCCAGCAGTCCTCGAGGGCGCGGGGAGCTGTTTTTT. Its protein product is CASSPRGRGELFF. This sequence joins TRBV12-3 or TRBV12-4 and TRBJ2-2; TRBD2 might be the D (5 bases). Trimming stripped 5 bases from V and 7 bases from J, with 11 bases between. This CDR3 region has 13 residues.

This clone appeared a single time. This chain links TRBV10-2 with TRBJ1-5, with D possibly being TRBD1 (6 bases). This CDR3 region has 13 residues. Germline-derived CDR1 and CDR2 are WSHSY and SAAADI. V dropped 6 bases and J dropped 3 bases, with 9 bases sitting between them. CDR3 nucleotide sequence: TGCGCCAGCAGCAGGGGTACCAATCAGCCCCAGCATTTT. Its protein is CASSRGTNQPQHF.

The V and J genes are TRBV28 and TRBJ2-7, with D maybe TRBD1 (6 bases). V was cut by 1 base and J by 2 bases, with 9 bases left in between. Germline V gene lookup returns CDR1 MDHEN and CDR2 SYDVKM. CDR3 size: 14 residues. DNA for the CDR3: TGTGCCAGCAGTTTATCGAACAGGGCCTACGAGCAGTACTTC. Residues: CASSLSNRAYEQYF.

The chain uses TRBV20-1 and TRBJ1-1, with D unclear. V was cut by 5 bases and J by 11 bases, with 12 bases left in between. Germline values: CDR1 DFQATT, CDR2 SNEGSKA (reference sequence). The CDR3 runs to 10 residues. The chain's CDR3 is CSALPSYAFF. In DNA form, the CDR3 reads TGCAGTGCTCTTCCCTCTTATGCTTTCTTT.

The chain combines TRBV6-1 with TRBJ2-7; TRBD1 agrees at 7 bases. This CDR3 is built from 16 residues. Unmatched junction bases numbered 14, after V lost 0 bases and J lost 9 bases. Germline V gene data show CDR1 as MNHNS and CDR2 as SASEGT. Here the CDR3 DNA reads TGTGCCAGCAGTGAAGCGCAAGGACAGGCCCACCCCGGGCAGTACTTC. This gives the protein CASSEAQGQAHPGQYF.

This rearrangement joins TRBV5-1 to TRBJ2-7, with 12 bases identical to TRBD2. The CDR3 consists of 14 residues. The germline V gene encodes CDR1 SGHRS and CDR2 YFSETQ. Unmatched junction bases numbered 10, after V lost 4 bases and J lost 11 bases. Here the CDR3 reads CASSLTSGSERKYF. CDR3 bases: TGCGCCAGCAGCCTGACTAGCGGGAGCGAACGGAAGTACTTC.

This clone was recorded once. The rearrangement uses TRBV2 and TRBJ1-2; the match to TRBD1 covers 10 bases. V dropped 0 bases and J dropped 6; count of bases not matched to a gene: 4. Germline-derived CDR1 and CDR2 are SNHLY and FYNNEI. The CDR3 extends over 15 amino acids. CDR3 residues: CASSEAAGQGDGYTF. CDR3 in DNA: TGTGCCAGCAGTGAAGCGGCAGGACAGGGGGATGGCTACACCTTC.